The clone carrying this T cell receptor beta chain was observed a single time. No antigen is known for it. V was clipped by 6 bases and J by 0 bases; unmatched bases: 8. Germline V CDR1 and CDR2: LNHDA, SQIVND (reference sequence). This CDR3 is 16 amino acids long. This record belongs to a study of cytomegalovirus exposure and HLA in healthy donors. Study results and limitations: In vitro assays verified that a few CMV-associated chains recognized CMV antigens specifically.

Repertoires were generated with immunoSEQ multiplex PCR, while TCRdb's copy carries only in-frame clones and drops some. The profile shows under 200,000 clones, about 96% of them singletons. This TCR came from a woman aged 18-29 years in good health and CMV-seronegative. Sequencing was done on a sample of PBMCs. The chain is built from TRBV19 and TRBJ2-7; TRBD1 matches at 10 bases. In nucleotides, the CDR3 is TGTGCCAGTAGCGAAGGGGGACAGGGGTCCTCCTACGAGCAGTACTTC. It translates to CASSEGGQGSSYEQYF.